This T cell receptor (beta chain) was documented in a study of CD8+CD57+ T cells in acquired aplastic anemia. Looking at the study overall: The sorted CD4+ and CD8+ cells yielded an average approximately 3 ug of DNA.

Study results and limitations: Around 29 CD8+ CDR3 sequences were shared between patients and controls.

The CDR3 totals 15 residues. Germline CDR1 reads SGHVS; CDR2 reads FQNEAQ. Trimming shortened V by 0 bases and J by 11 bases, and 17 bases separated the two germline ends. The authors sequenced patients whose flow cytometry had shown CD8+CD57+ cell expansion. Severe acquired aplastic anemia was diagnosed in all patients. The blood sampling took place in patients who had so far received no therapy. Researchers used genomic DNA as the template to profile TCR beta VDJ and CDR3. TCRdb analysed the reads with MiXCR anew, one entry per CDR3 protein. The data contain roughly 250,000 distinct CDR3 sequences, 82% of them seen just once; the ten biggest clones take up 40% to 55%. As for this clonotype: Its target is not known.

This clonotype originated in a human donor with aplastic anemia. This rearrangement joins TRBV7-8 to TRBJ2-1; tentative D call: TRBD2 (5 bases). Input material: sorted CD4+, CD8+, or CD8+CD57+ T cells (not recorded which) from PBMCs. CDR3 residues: CASSLAASRGGQQFF. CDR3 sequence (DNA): TGTGCCAGCAGCTTAGCGGCTAGCCGCGGTGGTCAGCAGTTCTTC.